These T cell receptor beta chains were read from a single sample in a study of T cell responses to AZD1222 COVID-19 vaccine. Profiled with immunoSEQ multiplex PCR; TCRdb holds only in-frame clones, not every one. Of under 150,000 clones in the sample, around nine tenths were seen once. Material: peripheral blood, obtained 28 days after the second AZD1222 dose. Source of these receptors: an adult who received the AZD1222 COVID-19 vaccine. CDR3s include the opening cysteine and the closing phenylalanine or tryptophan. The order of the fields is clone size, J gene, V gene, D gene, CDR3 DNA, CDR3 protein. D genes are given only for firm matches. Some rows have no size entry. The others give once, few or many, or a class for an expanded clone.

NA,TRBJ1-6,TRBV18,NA,TGTGCCAGCTCACCCGGGATTCCGTATAATTCACCCCTCCACTTT,CASSPGIPYNSPLHF
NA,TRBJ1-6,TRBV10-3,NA,TGTGCCATCAGTGAGCAACGGGGGGGGAATTCACCCCTCCACTTT,CAISEQRGGNSPLHF
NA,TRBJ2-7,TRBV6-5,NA,TGTGCCAGCAGTTCCGCTTGGGACGAGCAGTACTTC,CASSSAWDEQYF
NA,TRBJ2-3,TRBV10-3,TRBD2,TGTGCCATCAGTGAGTCCCTAGCGGGAGGGACAGATACGCAGTATTTT,CAISESLAGGTDTQYF
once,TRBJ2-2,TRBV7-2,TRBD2,TGTGCCAGCAGCTTAGCCGGGACTAGCAAGGGTGGGCTGTTTTTT,CASSLAGTSKGGLFF
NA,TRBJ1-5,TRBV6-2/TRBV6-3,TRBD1,TGTGCCAGCAGTCCCTCATCCTGGACAGGGAGAGCCAATCAGCCCCAGCATTTT,CASSPSSWTGRANQPQHF
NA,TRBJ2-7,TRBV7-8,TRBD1,TGTGCCAGCAGAAGAACCGGGACAGGGGCGGGGGAGCAGTACTTC,CASRRTGTGAGEQYF
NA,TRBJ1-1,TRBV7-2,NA,TGTGCCAGCAGGGGTGGAGGGGCGGGGACTGAAGCTTTCTTT,CASRGGGAGTEAFF
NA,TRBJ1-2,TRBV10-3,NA,TGTGCCATCAGCGGGGGGGAAGGAATCTATGGCTACACCTTC,CAISGGEGIYGYTF
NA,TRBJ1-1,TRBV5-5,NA,TGTGCCAGCAGCTGGGAGGGAGCCAACACTGAAGCTTTCTTT,CASSWEGANTEAFF
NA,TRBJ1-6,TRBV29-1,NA,TGCAGCGTTGAAGAACCGGCGGGGTCACCCCTCCACTTT,CSVEEPAGSPLHF
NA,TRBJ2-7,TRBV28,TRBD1,TGTGCCAGCAGTTCTGGACAGGGCTACGAGCAGTACTTC,CASSSGQGYEQYF
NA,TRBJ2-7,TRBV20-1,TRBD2,TGCAGTGCTAGTGCCAGCGGGAGAGGATACGAGCAGTACTTC,CSASASGRGYEQYF
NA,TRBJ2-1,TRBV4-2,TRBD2,TGTGCCAGCAGCCAAGAGGCTAGCGGGAGACGTGGCAATGAGCAGTTCTTC,CASSQEASGRRGNEQFF
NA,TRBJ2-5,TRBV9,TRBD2,TGTGCCAGCAGCATTAGCGGGGGGGCCCGAGAGACCCAGTACTTC,CASSISGGARETQYF
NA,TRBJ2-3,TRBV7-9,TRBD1,TGTGCCAGCAGCTTAGACCGGACAGGGGCGAGGACAGATACGCAGTATTTT,CASSLDRTGARTDTQYF
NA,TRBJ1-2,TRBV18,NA,TGTGCCAGCTCACCAGTTTTGGACGGCATCTATGGCTACACCTTC,CASSPVLDGIYGYTF
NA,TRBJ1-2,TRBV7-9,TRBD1,TGTGCCAGCAGCTTGCAGGGGGACTATGGCTACACCTTC,CASSLQGDYGYTF
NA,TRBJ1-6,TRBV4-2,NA,TGTGCCAGCAGCCCTGGGGTGGAAGGGACTTCACCCCTCCACTTT,CASSPGVEGTSPLHF
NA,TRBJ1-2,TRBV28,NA,TGTGCCAGCAGTTTAGGGGGTAGCCTCAACTATAACTATGGCTACACCTTC,CASSLGGSLNYNYGYTF
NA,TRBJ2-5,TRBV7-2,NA,TGTGCCAGCAGCACCCGACCTTCAGAGACCCAGTACTTC,CASSTRPSETQYF
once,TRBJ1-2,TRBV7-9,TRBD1,TGTGCCAGCAGCTCCGGGACAGTTTCACCTAACTATGGCTACACCTTC,CASSSGTVSPNYGYTF
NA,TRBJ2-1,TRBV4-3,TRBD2,TGCGCCAGCAGCCCGGCGTCTGCGGGAGGGAGGGATGAGCAGTTCTTC,CASSPASAGGRDEQFF
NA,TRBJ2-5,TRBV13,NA,TGTGCCAGCAGCCGGACGCAAGAGACCCAGTACTTC,CASSRTQETQYF
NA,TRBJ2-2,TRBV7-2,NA,TGTGCCAGCAGCTTAGTGACAGGGAACACCGGGGAGCTGTTTTTT,CASSLVTGNTGELFF
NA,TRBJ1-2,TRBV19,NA,TGTGCCAGTAGTATATCTACAATGAACTATGGCTACACCTTC,CASSISTMNYGYTF